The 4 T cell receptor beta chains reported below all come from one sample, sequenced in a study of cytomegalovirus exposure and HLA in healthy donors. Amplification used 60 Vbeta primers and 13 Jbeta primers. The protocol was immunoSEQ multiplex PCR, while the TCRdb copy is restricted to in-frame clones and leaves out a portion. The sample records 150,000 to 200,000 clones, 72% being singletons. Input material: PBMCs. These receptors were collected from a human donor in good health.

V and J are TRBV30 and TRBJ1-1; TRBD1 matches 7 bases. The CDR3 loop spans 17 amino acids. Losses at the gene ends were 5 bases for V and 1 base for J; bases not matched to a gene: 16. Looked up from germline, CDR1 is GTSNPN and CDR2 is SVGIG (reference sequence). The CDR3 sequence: CAWPLTGTERTNTEAFF. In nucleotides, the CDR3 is TGTGCCTGGCCTCTAACCGGGACAGAAAGGACGAACACTGAAGCTTTCTTT.

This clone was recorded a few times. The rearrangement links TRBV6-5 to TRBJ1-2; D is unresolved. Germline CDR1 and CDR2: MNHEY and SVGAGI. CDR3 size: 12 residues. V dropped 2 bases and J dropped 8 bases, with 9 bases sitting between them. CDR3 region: CASSYQAGGYTF. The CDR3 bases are TGTGCCAGCAGTTACCAAGCGGGGGGCTACACCTTC.

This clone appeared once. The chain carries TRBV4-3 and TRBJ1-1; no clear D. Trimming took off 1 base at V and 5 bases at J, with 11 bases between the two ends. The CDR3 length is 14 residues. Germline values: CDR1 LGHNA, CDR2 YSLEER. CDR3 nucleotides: TGCGCCAGCAGCCAAGGTCAGGCTATGACTGAAGCTTTCTTT. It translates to CASSQGQAMTEAFF.

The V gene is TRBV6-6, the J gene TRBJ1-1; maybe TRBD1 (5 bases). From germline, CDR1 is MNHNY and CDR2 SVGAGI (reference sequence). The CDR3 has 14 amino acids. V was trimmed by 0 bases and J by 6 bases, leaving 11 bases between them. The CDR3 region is CASSYSTQGSEAFF. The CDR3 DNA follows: TGTGCCAGCAGTTACTCGACGCAGGGCTCTGAAGCTTTCTTT.